What follows describes a single T cell receptor (beta chain). The sample originates from a study of T cell changes during pregnancy in multiple sclerosis. The V end was cut by 9 bases, the J end by 3 bases, with 23 bases between. Looked up from germline, CDR1 is LNHDA and CDR2 is SQIVND (reference sequence). This CDR3 has 16 residues. Assay: immunoSEQ multiplex PCR; the TCRdb copy retains only in-frame clones and omits some. The data show about 42,000 clones, 70% to 90% seen once. This receptor was identified in a female donor with multiple sclerosis, enrolled in a pregnancy study. Source: CD4+ T cells from peripheral blood mononuclear cells, taken after pregnancy. The chain links TRBV19 to TRBJ1-1; a weak D match, TRBD1 (5 bases). This CDR3 is CASGEVMRGLYTEAFF. The CDR3 coding sequence is TGTGCCAGCGGGGAGGTGATGAGGGGCTTGTACACTGAAGCTTTCTTT.